This TCR beta chain derives from a study of T cells in Graves' hyperthyroidism and ophthalmopathy. Study-wide results and limits: A model using 13 V-J features told ophthalmopathy apart from stable hyperthyroidism. Most thyroid clonotypes expanded above 0.001 appeared in blood too.

With a duration under 2 months, the hyperthyroidism was newly diagnosed in patients aged 18 to 65. An approximately 9.8 ml volume of fresh peripheral blood provided the PBMCs. Regarding this clonotype: As yet, its antigen is unknown. This may stem from a read error, because a much larger clone lies one nucleotide away. The conserved closing phenylalanine or tryptophan is absent in this CDR3, likely reflecting a read error.

Germline CDR1 DFQATT, CDR2 SNEGSKA (reference sequence). The CDR3 is 14 residues long. With 6 bases clipped from V and 4 bases from J, the junction kept 5 bases outside the gene matches. Amplified TCR beta CDR3 regions derived from RNA transcripts. Researchers ran a first-round RT-PCR on the TCR CDR3 using the HTBI primer set. TCRdb re-called the multiplex PCR reads through MiXCR, storing one row per CDR3 protein. The repertoire includes more than 650,000 distinct CDR3 sequences, around 13% of them detected once, and 10% sits in the top ten. The rearrangement uses TRBV20-1 and TRBJ2-1, with 11 nucleotides matching TRBD2. Sequences were obtained from blood. This clonotype was sampled from a woman aged 18-30 years with Graves' hyperthyroidism. CDR3 sequence reads: CSARLAGRYNEQFL. The CDR3 nucleotides read TGCAGTGCGAGACTAGCGGGAAGGTACAATGAGCAGTTCCTC.